This T cell receptor (beta chain) was sequenced during a study of cytomegalovirus exposure and HLA in healthy donors (dated by TCRdb to the late 2010s). In the study overall: In an earlier analysis of several hundred of the donors, 276 Gb of sequence data and 90 million to 120 million unique TCR beta sequences from 180 million or so T cells were reported. An early release that covered 500 to 800 HLA-typed donors contained approximately 300 gigabases of sequencing data and 70 million to 100 million unique TCR sequences. Among the roughly 400 genotyped donors, approximately 81% belonged to the genetic ancestry cluster associated with self-reported Caucasian donors. The study was designed to test whether signatures of past pathogen exposure could be identified by cataloging public T cell receptors. The study used immunosequencing to profile the T cell repertoires of hundreds of subjects and linked those repertoires to cytomegalovirus serostatus. In addition to the first cohort of 666 subjects, a separate validation cohort of approximately 130 different subjects was used. The study combined high-throughput TCR immunosequencing, statistical association of individual TCRs with disease status, and machine learning to predict cytomegalovirus infection status. To study patterns of TCR occurrence, a later analysis re-analyzed previously published TCR beta repertoires from around 670 donors and added high-resolution HLA genotyping. In the later analysis, no new phenotypic data were used to find candidate immune exposures; instead, reliance was placed on TCR beta sequences and their occurrence across donors. In an earlier analysis of roughly 580 of the donors, high-throughput TCR beta sequencing was used to judge whether each TCR beta V gene segment behaved as functional or pseudogenic. Donor age, sex, ethnicity and CMV serostatus were compiled alongside the repertoire data. Genome-wide SNP genotypes for about three fifths of the 666 donors were used in a later genetic analysis, which treated that subset as a discovery cohort. All discovery cohort repertoires had been generated on a single sequencing platform. HLA typing covered class I and class II loci at four-digit resolution. Typing coverage differed by locus: A, B, C, DRB1 and DQB1 were typed in about 620-630 donors, DQA1 in about 500, DPA1 in around 600, and DPB1 in about 450. Several DR-DQ haplotypes were treated as single units for association and clustering because of strong linkage in the cohort. Among under 450 genotyped donors of the cohort, an average of roughly 240,000 unique TCR beta nucleotide sequences were sequenced per donor, around 18% of them non-productive.

In the germline V gene (reference sequence), CDR1 corresponds to SGHKS and CDR2 to YYEKEE. V and J are truncated by 0 bases and 3 bases respectively, leaving an intervening sequence of 4 bases. Inclusive of the bounding cysteine and phenylalanine, the CDR3 is 13 residues long. Only CDR3 DNA is held: 39 bases, read in frame from base 1. Points the paper makes about the study in general: According to the authors, the approach could potentially be generalized to other disease states and immunological phenotypes. A later analysis found that most CMV-associated TCR beta chains appeared HLA-restricted, with HLA associations seemingly driven largely by CMV exposure. In a later genetic analysis, a missense DCLRE1C variant was associated with V-gene and J-gene trimming of TCR beta chains, and the association was replicated in an independent cohort. For the cohort, immune exposure information was limited to CMV serostatus. The sequencing pipeline was judged likely to have produced a cluster of highly shared sequence variants as a technical artifact. At a false discovery rate of 0.05, a later analysis linked about 17,000 TCR beta sequences to specific HLA alleles. Linkage disequilibrium might explain the correlated functional status among segregating V segments, but an unknown experimental factor could not be ruled out. Some IMGT-functional V segments, including TRBV6-2 and TRBV6-3, could not be told apart with the 87-base-pair reads, so those segments were excluded. In a later analysis, several top co-occurrence clusters were reported to appear linked to parvovirus B19, influenza, CMV and Epstein-Barr virus. In a later genetic analysis, fewer N-insertions in productive TCRs were reported among donors in an Asian-associated ancestry cluster than the roughly 670-donor mean. In a later analysis, HLA-associated TCR beta chains were found to be more clonally expanded and to have lower generation probabilities than equally common non-associated chains. In both the original and validation cohorts, the classifier was reported to diagnose cytomegalovirus status with high specificity and sensitivity. A further reported finding was that TCR beta sequences accurately predicted the HLA-A and HLA-B alleles for most subjects in the first cohort. In the study, 150 to 200 TCR beta chains were listed as associated with cytomegalovirus. Because counts were too low, roughly 18 rarely observed V segments, including chromosome 9 orphons, were left out of the earlier analysis of some 640 of the donors. A few of the identified cytomegalovirus-associated TCR beta chains were confirmed in vitro to be specific for cytomegalovirus antigens. Across donors, most TCR sequences were observed very rarely, whereas some public TCRs were present in many individuals. When HLA alleles, especially DR and DQ, strongly co-occurred, TCR associations were difficult to assign to individual alleles. This cohort had only TCR beta chains sequenced, and the lack of alpha or paired-chain data limited which features could be detected. Broadly in line with IMGT annotations, most TCR beta V segments showed up in productive rearrangements about 90% or about 30% of the time in an earlier analysis of around 550 of the donors. In a later analysis, the rate of TCR association differed among HLA loci, with DRB1 alleles having the most associated TCRs and HLA-C alleles having the fewest. Because HLA typing was unavailable for some donors at each locus, only the typed subset was used in association tests. Roughly uniform sequencing depth across donors was assumed in presence/absence analyses, although this assumption may not hold.

As for this clone: Its antigen remains undetermined.

In total, around 600 healthy bone marrow donors made up the cohort. At the time of sampling, all cohort members were nominally healthy, though unrecorded immune exposures were likely present. The donor tested CMV seronegative and was one of the 352 seronegative cohort members. Each donor provided a peripheral blood sample, and peripheral blood mononuclear cells were used for TCR beta sequencing. Genomic DNA was extracted from the blood cell samples with the Qiagen DNeasy Blood Extraction Kit. Library prep was done by the immunoSEQ multiplex PCR assay. A mixture of 60 forward primers for TCR Vbeta segments and 13 reverse primers for TCR Jbeta segments was used in the multiplex PCR. A multiplex PCR assay on genomic DNA amplified the CDR3 region of rearranged TCR beta genes. The Illumina HiSeq System was used to sequence the amplified TCR beta libraries as 87-base-pair reads. The study's processing was this. A later analysis counted tens of millions of unique TCR beta chains across the 650 to 800 repertoires, and about 10 million of these chains were shared by at least two donors. To remove PCR and sequencing errors, raw reads were error-corrected and collapsed into unique sequences using a nearest-neighbor algorithm that merged closely related sequences. CDR3 sequences were aligned to IMGT reference sequences to assign V, D and J gene segments. For a sequence to be retained, a match of at least six nucleotides was required to both a V gene segment and a J gene segment. A rearrangement was called productive if the CDR3 had no stop codons and remained in frame with V and J, and every other rearrangement was called non-productive. CDR3 was defined according to IMGT convention as the region running from the second conserved V-encoded cysteine to the conserved J-encoded phenylalanine. In an earlier analysis of approximately 500 of the donors, sequences lacking an unambiguous match to a single V gene segment were excluded. An earlier analysis of 587 of the donors classified V segments as functional when productive rearrangements were above 56.7% and as segregating when the standard deviation between donors was above 5%. A statistical classification framework was built for diagnosing cytomegalovirus status from the catalog of TCR beta chain sequences. In a later analysis, TCR nucleotide sequences were compared against IMGT/GENE-DB human TR gene sequences so that V and J genes could be assigned. Using the TCRdist pipeline, a later analysis assigned CDR3 sequences along with most-parsimonious VDJ recombination scenarios. In a later analysis, every TCR beta chain was defined by the combination of its CDR3 amino acid sequence and its V-gene family, and reads without a unique V-gene family were dropped. In a later analysis, fewer than 600 highly shared, low-generation-probability nucleotide sequences were removed to address suspected cross-contamination and a sequencing artifact. In a later analysis, a clonal expansion index was calculated for each public chain from normalized within-repertoire ranks of inferred template counts. In a later analysis, generation probabilities were computed with a VDJ recombination model fitted to out-of-frame rearrangements, and the resulting probabilities were checked against IGoR. In a later analysis, hypergeometric tests were used to score TCR-TCR, TCR-HLA and TCR-CMV co-occurrence, with a repertoire-size bias correction applied to TCR pairs. In a later analysis, false discovery rates were estimated by permuting HLA or CMV assignments 20 times. In a later analysis, co-occurring TCRs were grouped using DBSCAN, with TCRdist sequence similarity added in when clustering inside HLA-allele-positive subsets. Repertoires with fewer than 30,000 or more than 120,000 public chains were left out of co-occurrence clustering, as were about five repertoires with anomalous nucleotide sharing. Held by TCRdb, this immuneACCESS table contains in-frame sequences only and omits some clones. Under half of the omission traces to an unresolved V gene where checked; the cause of the rest is unknown. The V and J calls and clone size come from that table; D and trimming were worked out from the DNA. This sample's table lists 40,000 or so clones. The top ten clonotypes cover 3% to 4.5% of the sample.

The receptor was isolated from a male donor in good health and CMV-seronegative. The sample consisted of PBMCs. The chain joins TRBV5-5 to TRBJ1-5; no D gene can be assigned with confidence. CDR3 protein: CASSLDNNQPQHF. The DNA sequence reads TGTGCCAGCAGCTTGGACAACAATCAGCCCCAGCATTTT.